This TCR beta chain was captured by sequencing in a study of T cells expressing NK-cell markers. About the study: Within the sequenced cohort of eight donors, seven exhibited HCMV seropositivity and one was seronegative.

In germline, CDR1 is MNHNS, CDR2 SASEGT. The CDR3 extends over 16 amino acids. As concerns this clonotype: Its antigen remains unknown.

The study's findings and limits: Of CD8+ T cells, about 1.0-8% belonged to dominant NKG2C+ clonotypes in six donors.

The TCR beta cDNA came from 5'RACE template switching with UMIs. TCRdb reprocessed the 5' RACE reads; each CDR3 protein has one entry and no DNA is given. The sample table includes more than 400,000 distinct CDR3 sequences. The chain is built from TRBV6-1 and TRBJ2-3; TCRdb gives TRBD2 as the D gene, but with no DNA this cannot be confirmed. This receptor was identified in a woman aged 18-70 years in good health. The sequencing sample was made of blood T cells: a sorted CD56 or NKG2C T cell subset, CD4+ or CD8+ T cells, or bulk PBMC T cells (not recorded which). CDR3: CASSARNAGWPDTQYF.